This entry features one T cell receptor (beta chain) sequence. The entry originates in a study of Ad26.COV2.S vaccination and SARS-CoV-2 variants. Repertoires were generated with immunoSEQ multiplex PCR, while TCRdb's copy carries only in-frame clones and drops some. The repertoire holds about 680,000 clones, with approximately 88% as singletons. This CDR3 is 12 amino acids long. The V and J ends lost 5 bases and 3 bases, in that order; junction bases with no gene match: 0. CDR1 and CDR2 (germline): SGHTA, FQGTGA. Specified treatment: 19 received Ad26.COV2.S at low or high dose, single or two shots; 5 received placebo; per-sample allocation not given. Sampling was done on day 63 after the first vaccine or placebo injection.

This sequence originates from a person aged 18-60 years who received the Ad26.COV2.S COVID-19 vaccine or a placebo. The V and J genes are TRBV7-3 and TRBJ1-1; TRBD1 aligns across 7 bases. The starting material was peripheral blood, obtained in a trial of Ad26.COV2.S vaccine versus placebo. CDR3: CASSTGDTEAFF. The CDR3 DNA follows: TGTGCCAGCAGCACAGGGGACACTGAAGCTTTCTTT.